This TCR beta chain was recovered during a study of neurological immune-mediated disorders (dated by TCRdb to about 2019). About the study as a whole: Peripheral blood TCR-beta repertoires from HTLV-I-associated myelopathy (HAM/TSP) patients, multiple sclerosis patients and healthy controls were compared by UMI-based sequencing. Each longitudinal HAM/TSP and healthy donor was sampled at 3 time-points spaced at 3-40 month intervals. Of the approximately 66 subjects in the cohort, some 15 were HAM/TSP patients, about 34 were multiple sclerosis patients, and about 20 were healthy controls. The approximately 100 TCR-beta libraries included longitudinal samples, technical triplicates and paired sorted CD4+ and CD8+ T-cell subsets alongside PBMC samples.

This clonotype was counted at least ten times. It lacks a known antigen. No much larger clonotype is one base removed from it; base qualities were not supplied. General findings and caveats noted by the study authors: Across subjects, expanded clones never shared an identical CDR3 amino acid sequence, which suggests that the TCR-beta repertoires in every group were private. TCR clonal expansion was greatest in HAM/TSP patients and smallest in MS patients, who ranked below even healthy controls.

cDNA synthesis used template-switch 5'RACE with a primer carrying a 10-nucleotide random unique molecular identifier tagging each TCR transcript. Every sequencing run yielded over 160 million TCR-beta sequences covering 15-18 subjects. Total RNA was extracted with the RNeasy kit. The KAPA Real-time Library Amplification kit was used to amplify TCR-beta VDJ regions with primers targeting the TCR constant region and the 5'RACE anchor. Sample indexes and Illumina adaptors were added in a first PCR, and a second PCR then increased library yield. The roughly 650 bp TCR product was size-selected on a 2% E-gel SizeSelection system after Ampure bead purification. Before pooling, library quality was assessed on a Bioanalyzer, concentration was determined with Qubit, and library quantification was performed with the Kapa Library Quantification kit. Libraries were sequenced paired-end 2 x 150 bp on an Illumina HiSeq 2500. To increase sequence diversity, roughly 24-32% phiX was spiked into each library pool. Under the source paper's analysis protocol: The UMI-based MiGEC pipeline processed quality-filtered reads and removed over 80% of raw TCR sequences during error correction. VDJ genes were aligned to IMGT germline references, and each clonotype was defined by a unique CDR3 amino acid sequence together with V-J genes. VDJtools evaluated clonal expansion, Shannon diversity and CDR3 relatedness (CalcPairwiseDistances, ClusterSamples); CLCbio workbench built phylogenetic trees. Clones with at least 8 unique UMIs were defined as expanded, with this threshold being based on coefficient-of-variation modelling across technical triplicates. TCRdb reprocessing: public reads trimmed at Q25 with fastp, clones called with MiXCR, in-frame beta chains kept. Under each unique CDR3 protein, matching rows form one entry showing the most common genes and DNA. Here the V and J calls rest on TCRdb's processing, not on the authors' analysis. The sample has some 77,000 distinct CDR3 sequences on record, roughly 13% of them singletons. Around 4.6% of the sample rests with the top ten.

In the germline V gene, CDR1 corresponds to SGHRS and CDR2 to YFSETQ. The CDR3 sequence holds 15 residues, the cysteine and phenylalanine included. This entry keeps only the CDR3 DNA: 45 bases, framed from base 1. V loses 0 bases at its end and J loses 5 bases; junction bases beyond the gene matches: 5. Per the publication, the time point label means: longitudinal time-point 1 (baseline). For the unsorted PBMC libraries, 2 million PBMCs were stored in RNAlater at -80 degrees C until RNA extraction and were used to generate the libraries. Peripheral blood was subjected to Ficoll-Hypaque density gradient centrifugation to isolate PBMCs, which were then cryopreserved in liquid nitrogen.

The sample consisted of PBMCs. The V gene is TRBV5-1 and the J gene is TRBJ2-1; the central 7 bases match TRBD1. This TCR was sampled from a female donor with HTLV-1-associated myelopathy (HAM/TSP). The CDR3 protein is CASSLDRGGDNEQFF. In nucleotide form, the sequence is TGCGCCAGCAGCTTGGACAGGGGTGGTGACAATGAGCAGTTCTTC.